This T cell receptor (beta chain) was retrieved from a study of Graves' ophthalmopathy and Graves' hyperthyroidism. Study background: Peripheral blood samples were taken at initial diagnosis, before any treatment. Study-wide results and caveats: Blood also harbored most expanded thyroid clonotypes above 0.001 frequency.

The length of the CDR3 is 12 residues. Germline V lookup: CDR1 MNHNS, CDR2 SASEGT. V lost 8 bases and J 7 bases, leaving 15 bases between the germline ends. Details on this clonotype: Its matching antigen is unknown.

TCR beta CDR3 regions were amplified from RNA transcripts. HTBI-primed first-round RT-PCR preceded second-round multiplex PCR. TCRdb called the multiplex PCR reads again in MiXCR, with one record for every CDR3 protein. The sample lists 680,000 or so distinct CDR3 sequences; approximately 22% were seen once. The material sequenced was peripheral blood. The gene calls are TRBV6-1 and TRBJ2-7; no definite D call. The source of this sequence is a woman younger than 35 with stable Graves' hyperthyroidism. Some clones in this sample may be carry-over from other donors' samples. The CDR3, as DNA: TGTGCCAGCGGGTGGCAAGGGTCTGAGCAGTACTTC. Translated, it gives CASGWQGSEQYF.